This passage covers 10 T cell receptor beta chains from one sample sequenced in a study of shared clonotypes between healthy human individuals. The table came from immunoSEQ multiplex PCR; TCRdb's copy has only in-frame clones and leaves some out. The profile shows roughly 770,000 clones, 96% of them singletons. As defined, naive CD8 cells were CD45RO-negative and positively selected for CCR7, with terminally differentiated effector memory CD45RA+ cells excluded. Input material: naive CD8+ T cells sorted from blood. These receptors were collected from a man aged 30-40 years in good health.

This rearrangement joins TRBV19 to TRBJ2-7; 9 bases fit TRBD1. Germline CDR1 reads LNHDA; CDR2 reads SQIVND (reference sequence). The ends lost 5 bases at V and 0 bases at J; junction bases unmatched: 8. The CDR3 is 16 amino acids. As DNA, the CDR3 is TGTGCCAGTAGTCCAGGACAGGGGATGAGCTCCTACGAGCAGTACTTC. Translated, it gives CASSPGQGMSSYEQYF.

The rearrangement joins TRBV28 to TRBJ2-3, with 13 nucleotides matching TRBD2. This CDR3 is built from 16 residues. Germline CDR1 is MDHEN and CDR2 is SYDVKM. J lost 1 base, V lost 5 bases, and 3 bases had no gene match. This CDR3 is CASSIGTSGGTDTQYF. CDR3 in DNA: TGTGCCAGCAGTATAGGGACTAGCGGGGGCACAGATACGCAGTATTTT.

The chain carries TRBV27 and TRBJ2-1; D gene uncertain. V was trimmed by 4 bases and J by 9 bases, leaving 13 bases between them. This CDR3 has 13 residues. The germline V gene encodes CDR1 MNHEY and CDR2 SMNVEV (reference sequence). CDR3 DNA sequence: TGTGCCAGCAGTTCCCTTAGTAAGGGTGAGCAGTTCTTC. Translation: CASSSLSKGEQFF.

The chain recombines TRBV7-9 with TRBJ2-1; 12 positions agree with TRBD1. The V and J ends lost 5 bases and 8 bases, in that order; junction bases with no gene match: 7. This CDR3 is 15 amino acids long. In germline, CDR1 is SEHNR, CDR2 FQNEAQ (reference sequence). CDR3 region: CASSRGTGGIYEQFF. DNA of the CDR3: TGTGCCAGCAGCAGGGGGACAGGGGGCATCTATGAGCAGTTCTTC.

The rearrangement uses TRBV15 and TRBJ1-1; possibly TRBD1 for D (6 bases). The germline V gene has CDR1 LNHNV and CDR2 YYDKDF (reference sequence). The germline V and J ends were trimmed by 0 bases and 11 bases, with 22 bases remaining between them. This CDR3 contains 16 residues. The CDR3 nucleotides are TGTGCCACCAGCAGAGAGAGAGGACAGAATGCCTTGAGTGCTTTCTTT. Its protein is CATSRERGQNALSAFF.

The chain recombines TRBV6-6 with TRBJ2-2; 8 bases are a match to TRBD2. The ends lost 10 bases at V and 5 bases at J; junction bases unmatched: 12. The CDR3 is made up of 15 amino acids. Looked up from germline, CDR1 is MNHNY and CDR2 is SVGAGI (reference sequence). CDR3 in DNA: TGTGCCACCTTACAGGGACTAGGGGTGACCGGGGAGCTGTTTTTT. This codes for CATLQGLGVTGELFF.

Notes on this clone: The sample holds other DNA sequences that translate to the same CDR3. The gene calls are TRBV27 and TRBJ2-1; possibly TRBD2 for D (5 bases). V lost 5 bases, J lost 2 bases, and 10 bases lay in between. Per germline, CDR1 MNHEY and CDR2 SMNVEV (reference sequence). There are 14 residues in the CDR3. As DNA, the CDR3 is TGTGCCAGCAGTCCCAGCGGTCCCTACAATGAGCAGTTCTTC. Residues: CASSPSGPYNEQFF.

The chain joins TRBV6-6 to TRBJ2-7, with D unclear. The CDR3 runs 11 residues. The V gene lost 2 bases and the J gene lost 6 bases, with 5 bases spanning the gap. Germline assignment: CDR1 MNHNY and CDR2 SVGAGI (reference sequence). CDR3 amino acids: CASSYTGEQYF. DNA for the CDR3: TGTGCCAGCAGTTACACGGGCGAGCAGTACTTC.

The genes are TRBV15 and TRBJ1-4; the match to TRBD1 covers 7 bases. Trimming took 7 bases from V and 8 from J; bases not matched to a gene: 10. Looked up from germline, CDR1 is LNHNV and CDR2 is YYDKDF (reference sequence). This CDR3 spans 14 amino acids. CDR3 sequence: CATNSGQAGEKLFF. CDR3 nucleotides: TGTGCCACCAACTCAGGACAGGCGGGGGAAAAACTGTTTTTT.

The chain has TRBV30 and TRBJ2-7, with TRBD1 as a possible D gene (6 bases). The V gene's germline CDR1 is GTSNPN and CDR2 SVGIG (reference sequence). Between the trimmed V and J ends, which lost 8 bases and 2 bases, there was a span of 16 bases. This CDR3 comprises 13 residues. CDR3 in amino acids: CALTDRTTYEQYF. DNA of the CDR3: TGTGCCCTTACTGACAGGACCACCTACGAGCAGTACTTC.